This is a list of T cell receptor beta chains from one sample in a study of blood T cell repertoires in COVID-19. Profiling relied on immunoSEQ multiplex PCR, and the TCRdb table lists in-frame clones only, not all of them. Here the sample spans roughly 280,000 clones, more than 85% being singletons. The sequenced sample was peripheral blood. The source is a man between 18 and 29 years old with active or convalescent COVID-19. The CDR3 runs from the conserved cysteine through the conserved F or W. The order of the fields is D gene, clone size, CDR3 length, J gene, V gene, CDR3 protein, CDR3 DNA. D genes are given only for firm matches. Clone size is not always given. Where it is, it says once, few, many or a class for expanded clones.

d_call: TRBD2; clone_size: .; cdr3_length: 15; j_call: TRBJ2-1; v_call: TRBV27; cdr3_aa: CASSLLAGGPDEQFF; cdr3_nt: TGTGCCAGCAGTTTGCTGGCGGGAGGGCCGGATGAGCAGTTCTTC
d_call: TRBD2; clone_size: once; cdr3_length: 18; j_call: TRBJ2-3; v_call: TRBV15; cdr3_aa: CATSSAPTGTSRTDTQYF; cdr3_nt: TGTGCCACCAGCAGTGCACCCACCGGGACTAGCCGGACAGATACGCAGTATTTT
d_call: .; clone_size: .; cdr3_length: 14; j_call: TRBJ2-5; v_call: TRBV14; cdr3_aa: CASSQVGVPETQYF; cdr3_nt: TGTGCCAGCAGCCAAGTCGGAGTCCCAGAGACCCAGTACTTC
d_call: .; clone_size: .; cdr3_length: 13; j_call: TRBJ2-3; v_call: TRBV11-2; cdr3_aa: CASSPGGSDTQYF; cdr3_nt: TGTGCCAGCAGCCCCGGAGGATCAGATACGCAGTATTTT
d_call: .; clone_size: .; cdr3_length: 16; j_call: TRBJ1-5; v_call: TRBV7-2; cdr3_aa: CASSLGSGTPHQPQHF; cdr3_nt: TGTGCCAGCAGCTTAGGATCCGGGACACCACATCAGCCCCAGCATTTT
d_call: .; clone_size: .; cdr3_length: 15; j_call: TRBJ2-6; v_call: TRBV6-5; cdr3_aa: CASSKTGPGANVLTF; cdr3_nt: TGTGCCAGCAGCAAGACAGGTCCTGGGGCCAACGTCCTGACTTTC
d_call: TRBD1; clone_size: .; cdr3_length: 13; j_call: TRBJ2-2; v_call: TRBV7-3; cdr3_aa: CASTGGNTGELFF; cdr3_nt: TGTGCCAGCACAGGGGGCAACACCGGGGAGCTGTTTTTT
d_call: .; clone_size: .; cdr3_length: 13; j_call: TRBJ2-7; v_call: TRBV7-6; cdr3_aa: CASSSRQTYEQYF; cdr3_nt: TGTGCCAGCAGCTCGAGACAGACCTACGAGCAGTACTTC
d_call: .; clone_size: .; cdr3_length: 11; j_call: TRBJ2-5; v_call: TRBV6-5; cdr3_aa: CASSLEETQYF; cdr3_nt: TGTGCCAGCAGCCTAGAAGAGACCCAGTACTTC
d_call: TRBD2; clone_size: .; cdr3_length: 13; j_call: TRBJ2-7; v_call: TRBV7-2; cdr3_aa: CASSVAGGSEQYF; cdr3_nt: TGTGCCAGCAGCGTAGCGGGAGGGAGTGAGCAGTACTTC
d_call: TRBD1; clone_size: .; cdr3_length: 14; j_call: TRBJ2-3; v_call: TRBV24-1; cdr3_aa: CATSDSGGAYTQYF; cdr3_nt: TGTGCCACCAGTGATTCAGGGGGCGCATATACGCAGTATTTT
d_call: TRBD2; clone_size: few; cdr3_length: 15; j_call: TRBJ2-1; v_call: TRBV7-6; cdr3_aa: CASSPPSGGGVEQFF; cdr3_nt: TGTGCCAGCAGCCCCCCTAGCGGGGGGGGAGTTGAGCAGTTCTTC
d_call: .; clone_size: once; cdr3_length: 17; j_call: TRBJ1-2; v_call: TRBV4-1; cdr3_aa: CASSPPREQARDYGYTF; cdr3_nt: TGCGCCAGCAGCCCACCCCGTGAACAGGCCAGGGACTATGGCTACACCTTC
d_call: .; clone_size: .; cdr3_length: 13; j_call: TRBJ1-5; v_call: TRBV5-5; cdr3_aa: CASSLRLRQPQHF; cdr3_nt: TGTGCCAGCAGCTTGCGGTTGAGGCAGCCCCAGCATTTT
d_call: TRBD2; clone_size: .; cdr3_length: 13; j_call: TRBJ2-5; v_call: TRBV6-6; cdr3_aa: CASSRGGAETQYF; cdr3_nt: TGTGCCAGCAGCCGCGGGGGGGCAGAGACCCAGTACTTC
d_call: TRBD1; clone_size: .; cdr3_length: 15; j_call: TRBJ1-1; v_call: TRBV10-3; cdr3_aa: CAISRTGGMNTEAFF; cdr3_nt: TGTGCCATCAGCCGGACAGGGGGCATGAACACTGAAGCTTTCTTT